The 27 T cell receptor beta chains given below trace back to one sample, sequenced in a study of control samples from healthy donors and cancer patients. The repertoire was sequenced with immunoSEQ multiplex PCR; TCRdb's copy has only in-frame clones and lacks some. The sample lists fewer than 85,000 clones; approximately 89% were seen once. Sequencing was carried out using blood. The receptor set was obtained from a man aged 45-65 years in good health.

This chain's CDR3 is CASMRAGSDTQYF. As DNA, the CDR3 is TGTGCCAGCATGCGAGCGGGATCCGATACGCAGTATTTT. The rearrangement joins TRBV2 to TRBJ2-3; TRBD2 matches at 7 bases. Germline V gives CDR1 SNHLY, CDR2 FYNNEI. The CDR3 runs 13 residues. After removal of 7 bases from V and 6 bases from J, the junction contained 7 bases not matched to a gene.

A word on this clone: Relative to the germline gene, one junction end is altered; a read error may explain this. This chain joins TRBV11-3 and TRBJ1-3; D is possibly TRBD1 (5 bases). CDR1 SGHNT and CDR2 YENEEA come from the germline V gene. This CDR3 is 14 amino acids long. The CDR3 region has the DNA TGTGCCAACAGCCCAGGGAACTCTGGAAACACCATATATTTT. As protein: CANSPGNSGNTIYF.

The V gene is TRBV3-1 (or the pseudogene TRBV3-2), the J gene TRBJ2-1; a weak D match, TRBD1 (5 bases). Between the trimmed V and J ends, which lost 4 bases and 7 bases, there was a span of 5 bases. In germline, CDR1 is LGHDT, CDR2 YNNKEL (reference sequence). This CDR3 has 11 amino acids. CDR3 sequence: CASSPGNEQFF. The CDR3 DNA sequence: TGTGCCAGCAGCCCAGGGAATGAGCAGTTCTTC.

This clone was counted a single time. The V gene is TRBV24-1, the J gene TRBJ2-1, with 10 bases fitting TRBD1. CDR1 is KGHDR and CDR2 is SFDVKD in the germline V gene. The V and J ends lost 3 bases and 4 bases, in that order; junction bases with no gene match: 5. This CDR3 spans 16 amino acids. This chain's CDR3 is CATSDGTGVRYNEQFF. The CDR3 coding sequence is TGTGCCACCAGTGATGGGACAGGGGTAAGGTACAATGAGCAGTTCTTC.

The chain carries TRBV5-5 and TRBJ1-6; a weak D match, TRBD1 (5 bases). The CDR3 sequence is 16 residues long. Germline values: CDR1 SGHKS, CDR2 YYEKEE (reference sequence). The germline V and J ends were trimmed by 4 bases and 6 bases, with 17 bases remaining between them. CDR3 DNA: TGTGCCAGCAGCCCCCAGGGAGGGTCCCTTAATTCACCCCTCCACTTT. Translation: CASSPQGGSLNSPLHF.

The chain uses TRBV7-9 and TRBJ2-7, with D unresolved. The CDR3 extends over 13 amino acids. The V gene's germline CDR1 is SEHNR and CDR2 FQNEAQ (reference sequence). The V gene lost 5 bases and the J gene lost 5 bases, with 13 bases spanning the gap. CDR3 loop: CASSPWTEDEQYF. CDR3 DNA sequence: TGTGCCAGCAGCCCGTGGACCGAGGACGAGCAGTACTTC.

The chain carries TRBV6-5 and TRBJ1-1; D unclear. Trimming cost V 7 bases and J 0 bases, with 12 bases left between them. The CDR3 loop spans 14 amino acids. Germline assignment: CDR1 MNHEY and CDR2 SVGAGI. The DNA of the CDR3 is TGTGCCAGCACCTATGCAGATATGAACACTGAAGCTTTCTTT. This gives the protein CASTYADMNTEAFF.

This rearrangement joins TRBV5-1 to TRBJ2-3; 11 nucleotides agree with TRBD2. The germline CDR1 and CDR2 sequences are SGHRS and YFSETQ. V dropped 4 bases and J dropped 3; count of bases not matched to a gene: 7. The length of the CDR3 is 16 residues. The CDR3 loop reads CASSGGTSGDTDTQYF. The DNA for the CDR3 is TGCGCCAGCAGCGGGGGGACTAGCGGAGATACAGATACGCAGTATTTT. The complete variable domain, with remaining parts taken from reference TRBV5-1 and TRBJ2-3, reads KAGVTQTPRYLIKTRGQQVTLSCSPISGHRSVSWYQQTPGQGLQFLFEYFSETQRNKGNFPGRFSGRQFSNSRSEMNVSTLELGDSALYLCASSGGTSGDTDTQYFGPGTRLTVL.

This clone was recorded only once. The sample has other DNA sequences that encode this CDR3 too. J is TRBJ1-2 and V is TRBV27; 10 positions match TRBD1. The CDR3 covers 13 residues. After removal of 5 bases from V and 8 bases from J, the junction contained 5 bases not matched to a gene. Germline V gives CDR1 MNHEY, CDR2 SMNVEV (reference sequence). The CDR3 loop is CASSPRTGGGYTF. The CDR3 coding sequence is TGTGCCAGCAGTCCCCGGACAGGGGGAGGCTACACCTTC.

The chain combines TRBV11-2 with TRBJ2-2; D is possibly TRBD2 (6 bases). Trimming left V 2 bases short and J 5 bases short, with 12 bases between. Germline V CDR1 and CDR2: SGHAT, FQNNGV. The CDR3 totals 15 residues. For the CDR3, the DNA is TGTGCCAGCAGCTTATCGTCCGGGGGAACCGGGGAGCTGTTTTTT. Its protein product is CASSLSSGGTGELFF. The complete variable domain, with remaining parts taken from reference TRBV11-2 and TRBJ2-2, reads EAGVAQSPRYKIIEKRQSVAFWCNPISGHATLYWYQQILGQGPKLLIQFQNNGVVDDSQLPKDRFSAERLKGVDSTLKIQPAKLEDSAVYLCASSLSSGGTGELFFGEGSRLTVL.

V is TRBV30 and J is TRBJ1-5; 7 bases align to TRBD1. The V and J ends lost 0 bases and 6 bases, in that order; junction bases with no gene match: 5. There are 14 residues in the CDR3. Germline CDR1 reads GTSNPN; CDR2 reads SVGIG (reference sequence). CDR3 sequence reads: CAWSVGAGGQPQHF. The CDR3 DNA reads TGTGCCTGGAGTGTCGGGGCAGGGGGTCAGCCCCAGCATTTT.

The CDR3 DNA follows: TGTGCCAGCAGGCCGGGGAGGTACGATGGCTACACCTTC. Its protein is CASRPGRYDGYTF. The rearrangement links TRBV6-4 to TRBJ1-2; no definite D call. Germline-derived CDR1 and CDR2 are MRHNA and SNTAGT. Trimming pared 6 bases from V and 6 bases from J, leaving 14 bases between. The CDR3 is made up of 13 amino acids.

This clone has a single count. The chain recombines TRBV24-1 with TRBJ2-2; 7 nucleotides agree with TRBD1. The CDR3 totals 15 residues. Trimming at V came to 9 bases and at J to 0 bases, leaving 6 bases not matched to a gene. From germline, CDR1 is KGHDR and CDR2 SFDVKD. This CDR3 is CATRGGFANTGELFF. The CDR3 DNA reads TGTGCCACCCGAGGGGGCTTCGCGAACACCGGGGAGCTGTTTTTT.

This clone was seen a single time. This chain links TRBV4-1 with TRBJ1-6; a weak D match, TRBD1 (5 bases). V was pared by 4 bases and J by 7 bases, with 14 bases between. CDR1 is MGHRA and CDR2 is YSYEKL in the germline V gene. This CDR3 has 15 residues. The CDR3 here is CASSPRAGLNSPLHF. CDR3 nucleotides: TGCGCCAGCAGCCCCCGGGCAGGGCTGAATTCACCCCTCCACTTT.

In this sample, this clone turned up a few times. This sequence joins TRBV19 and TRBJ2-7, with a tentative D call TRBD2 (5 bases). Per the germline V gene, CDR1 is LNHDA and CDR2 is SQIVND (reference sequence). CDR3 length: 11 residues. V was shortened by 5 bases and J by 9 bases, with 11 bases between the two germline ends. The CDR3 region is CASSPGVTQYF. CDR3 coding DNA: TGTGCCAGTAGTCCCGGGGTTACGCAGTACTTC. Drawing the rest from reference TRBV19 and TRBJ2-7, the complete variable domain is DGGITQSPKYLFRKEGQNVTLSCEQNLNHDAMYWYRQDPGQGLRLIYYSQIVNDFQKGDIAEGYSVSREKKESFPLTVTSAQKNPTAFYLCASSPGVTQYFGPGTRLTVT.

The chain links TRBV18 to TRBJ2-5, with D possibly being TRBD2 (6 bases). This CDR3 comprises 15 residues. Trimming took 9 bases from V and 4 from J, leaving 21 bases between them. Looked up from germline, CDR1 is KGHSH and CDR2 is LQKENI. The CDR3 protein is CASCRDGGEGETQYF. The CDR3 DNA reads TGTGCCAGTTGCCGTGACGGAGGGGAAGGAGAGACCCAGTACTTC. The whole variable domain, filled in from reference TRBV18 and TRBJ2-5, reads NAGVMQNPRHLVRRRGQEARLRCSPMKGHSHVYWYRQLPEEGLKFMVYLQKENIIDESGMPKERFSAEFPKEGPSILRIQQVVRGDSAAYFCASCRDGGEGETQYFGPGTRLLVL.

The chain combines TRBV2 with TRBJ1-3; no reliable D call. Between the trimmed V and J ends, which lost 2 bases and 7 bases, there was a span of 9 bases. CDR1 is SNHLY, CDR2 FYNNEI, per germline. The CDR3 spans 13 residues. The CDR3 nucleotides are TGTGCCAGCAGTGAACGGGCTGCCAACACCATATATTTT. It yields the protein CASSERAANTIYF.

This clone was seen a single time. The chain recombines TRBV5-5 with TRBJ2-7, with D possibly being TRBD2 (5 bases). V was cut by 0 bases and J by 3 bases, with 13 bases left in between. CDR3 length: 15 amino acids. Germline V gene data show CDR1 as SGHKS and CDR2 as YYEKEE (reference sequence). For the CDR3, the DNA is TGTGCCAGCAGCTTGGTGGGGAGACTAAACTACGAGCAGTACTTC. Protein sequence: CASSLVGRLNYEQYF.

V gene TRBV9 combines with J gene TRBJ1-2, with 10 positions matching TRBD1. Trimming took 2 bases from V and 1 from J; bases not matched to a gene: 5. This CDR3 has 16 residues. Germline V gene sequence: CDR1 SGDLS, CDR2 YYNGEE. CDR3 DNA sequence: TGTGCCAGCAGCGTGGGACAGGGGACCTATAACTATGGCTACACCTTC. This gives the protein CASSVGQGTYNYGYTF.

V and J are TRBV3-1 (or the pseudogene TRBV3-2) and TRBJ2-6; D perhaps matches TRBD1 (6 bases). Trimming shortened V by 3 bases and J by 4 bases, and 13 bases separated the two germline ends. Per the germline V gene, CDR1 is LGHDT and CDR2 is YNNKEL (reference sequence). The CDR3 is 16 residues long. The CDR3 nucleotides read TGTGCCAGCAGCCATCACAGGGTCCACGGGGCCAACGTCCTGACTTTC. This codes for CASSHHRVHGANVLTF.

The chain joins TRBV28 to TRBJ2-1, with 8 bases aligning to TRBD2. This CDR3 is built from 12 residues. The trim removed 6 bases at V and 15 bases at J, leaving 10 bases unmatched. CDR1 MDHEN and CDR2 SYDVKM come from the germline V gene. The CDR3: CASSSGGRLAFF. The CDR3, as DNA: TGTGCCAGCAGCTCGGGGGGGCGGCTAGCGTTCTTC. The whole variable domain, remainder taken from reference TRBV28 and TRBJ2-1, is DVKVTQSSRYLVKRTGEKVFLECVQDMDHENMFWYRQDPGLGLRLIYFSYDVKMKEKGDIPEGYSVSREKKERFSLILESASTNQTSMYLCASSSGGRLAFFGPGTRLTVL.

V is TRBV6-5 and J is TRBJ2-3, with TRBD1 matching over 7 bases. After removal of 7 bases from V and 1 base from J, the junction contained 5 bases not matched to a gene. In germline, CDR1 is MNHEY, CDR2 SVGAGI. This CDR3 has 14 residues. CDR3 bases: TGTGCCAGCAAGTCAACAGGGGGCACAGATACGCAGTATTTT. It is translated as CASKSTGGTDTQYF.

V usage is TRBV10-3 and J usage is TRBJ2-6; D possibly corresponds to TRBD2 (6 bases). Germline V lookup: CDR1 ENHRY, CDR2 SYGVKD. Between the trimmed V and J ends, which lost 6 bases and 1 base, there was a span of 16 bases. This CDR3 region has 17 residues. The CDR3 bases are TGTGCCATCAGCCCCCCCACCGGAGGGTCTGGGGCCAACGTCCTGACTTTC. This sequence encodes CAISPPTGGSGANVLTF.

J is TRBJ1-4 and V is TRBV2; D is possibly TRBD1 (5 bases). In germline, CDR1 is SNHLY, CDR2 FYNNEI. The CDR3 spans 14 residues. V dropped 7 bases and J dropped 2 bases, with 11 bases sitting between them. In DNA form, the CDR3 reads TGTGCCAGCATGATGGGGGGGACTAATGAAAAACTGTTTTTT. Translation gives CASMMGGTNEKLFF.

This rearrangement joins TRBV19 to TRBJ1-5; D possibly corresponds to TRBD1 (6 bases). Germline values: CDR1 LNHDA, CDR2 SQIVND (reference sequence). The CDR3 runs to 12 residues. Trimming removed 6 bases at V and 5 bases at J, with 8 bases between. The CDR3 DNA follows: TGTGCCAGTAGACAGGGTTATCAGCCCCAGCATTTT. Amino acids: CASRQGYQPQHF.

The chain employs TRBV12-3 or TRBV12-4 and TRBJ1-1, with D perhaps matching TRBD1 (5 bases). V lost 5 bases to trimming and J lost 8 bases, with 15 bases between them. The CDR3 spans 13 residues. The CDR3 protein is CASSPRTGGEAFF. The DNA for the CDR3 is TGTGCCAGCAGTCCAAGGACGGGGGGAGAAGCTTTCTTT.

V usage is TRBV7-2 and J usage is TRBJ2-3, with TRBD1 matching over 8 bases. The V gene's germline CDR1 is SGHTA and CDR2 FQGNSA. The CDR3 is 14 amino acids. V was pared by 6 bases and J by 5 bases, with 7 bases of the junction left unmatched. CDR3 in amino acids: CASSRGQGQDTQYF. The CDR3 DNA reads TGTGCCAGCAGTCGAGGACAGGGACAAGATACGCAGTATTTT.